These T cell receptor beta chains were read from a single sample in a study of cytomegalovirus exposure and HLA in healthy donors. Clones were sequenced by immunoSEQ multiplex PCR, and TCRdb holds only the in-frame ones, with some missing. This sample has more than 150,000 clones, with approximately 83% found just once. What was sequenced was PBMCs. These TCRs come from a woman younger than 35 in good health and CMV-seropositive. Both conserved end residues are trimmed from each CDR3.

j_gene: TRBJ2-1; len: 13; v_gene: TRBV5-4; CDR3aa: ASSSSGGTYNEQF
j_gene: TRBJ2-5; len: 13; v_gene: TRBV7-2; CDR3aa: ASSLSRTPKETQY
j_gene: TRBJ2-7; len: 9; v_gene: TRBV10-2; CDR3aa: ASLSTYEQY
j_gene: TRBJ2-7; len: 12; v_gene: TRBV6-1; CDR3aa: ASSEVDTRGEQY
j_gene: TRBJ1-5; len: 12; v_gene: TRBV9; CDR3aa: ASSGSRGHQPQH
j_gene: TRBJ2-3; len: 14; v_gene: TRBV9; CDR3aa: ASSVAPSGGTDTQY
j_gene: TRBJ2-1; len: 11; v_gene: TRBV6-1; CDR3aa: ASSEFRGLEQF
j_gene: TRBJ2-3; len: 14; v_gene: TRBV7-8; CDR3aa: ASSSLSRGSTDTQY
j_gene: TRBJ1-3; len: 13; v_gene: TRBV5-4; CDR3aa: ASSSPGTGGNTIY
j_gene: TRBJ1-1; len: 10; v_gene: TRBV2; CDR3aa: ASSDPRTEAF
j_gene: TRBJ2-5; len: 14; v_gene: TRBV5-1; CDR3aa: ASSPALAGGAETQY
j_gene: TRBJ2-1; len: 12; v_gene: TRBV29-1; CDR3aa: SAGTSGGYNEQF
j_gene: TRBJ1-1; len: 10; v_gene: TRBV2; CDR3aa: ASSPDRGEAF
j_gene: TRBJ2-5; len: 13; v_gene: TRBV6-6; CDR3aa: ASSSAGVYEETQY
j_gene: TRBJ1-1; len: 12; v_gene: TRBV4-3; CDR3aa: ASSQDYSGLGAF
j_gene: TRBJ2-7; len: 14; v_gene: TRBV7-2; CDR3aa: ASSLVGEDRTYEQY
j_gene: TRBJ1-2; len: 11; v_gene: TRBV5-1; CDR3aa: ASSPGQGPGYT
j_gene: TRBJ2-7; len: 12; v_gene: TRBV7-2; CDR3aa: ASSLATGTPEQY
j_gene: TRBJ1-1; len: 16; v_gene: TRBV5-4; CDR3aa: ASSPRSGTGFRGTEAF
j_gene: TRBJ2-1; len: 15; v_gene: TRBV21-1; CDR3aa: ASSKGASGVDENEQF
j_gene: TRBJ2-2; len: 14; v_gene: TRBV7-8; CDR3aa: ASSQRGGPNTGELF
j_gene: TRBJ2-1; len: 11; v_gene: TRBV19; CDR3aa: ASRLGANNEQF
j_gene: TRBJ2-3; len: 13; v_gene: TRBV28; CDR3aa: ASSQAGGESDTQY
j_gene: TRBJ2-2; len: 17; v_gene: TRBV7-6; CDR3aa: ASSLNPFGVAINTGELF
j_gene: TRBJ1-1; len: 13; v_gene: TRBV5-4; CDR3aa: ASSSGTGSDTEAF
j_gene: TRBJ2-3; len: 14; v_gene: TRBV27; CDR3aa: ASSLKRGGLGDTQY
j_gene: TRBJ1-2; len: 12; v_gene: TRBV6-5; CDR3aa: ASSMTGVPYGYT
j_gene: TRBJ1-2; len: 15; v_gene: TRBV28; CDR3aa: ASSTHRQGDRYYGYT